A single sample is the source of the 7 T cell receptor beta chains below, sequenced in a study of identical twins. TCRdb re-derived calls from the 5' RACE reads in MiXCR, one entry per CDR3 protein. The data show fewer than 550,000 distinct CDR3 sequences, 13% to 15% seen once. These data were also filed under a second study, of yellow fever vaccine responses in identical twins.

Specimen: CD4+ T cells sorted from blood. These receptors were obtained from a woman aged 18 to 35 in good health.

The chain links TRBV28 to TRBJ2-7, with D possibly being TRBD1 (6 bases). V shed 6 bases and J shed 0 bases, with 15 bases lying between them. CDR3 size: 15 residues. Germline loops: CDR1 MDHEN, CDR2 SYDVKM. The CDR3 protein is CASSLQGLSSYEQYF. CDR3 nucleotides: TGTGCCAGCAGCCTCCAGGGGCTGAGCTCCTACGAGCAGTACTTC.

The chain recombines TRBV7-7 with TRBJ2-1; tentatively, D is TRBD1 (6 bases). This CDR3 spans 13 amino acids. CDR1 and CDR2 (germline): SSHAT, FNYEAQ (reference sequence). Here the CDR3 reads CARSVDSFREQFF. CDR3 sequence (DNA): TGTGCTAGAAGCGTGGACAGTTTTAGAGAGCAGTTCTTC.

This clonotype was counted only a few times. V and J are TRBV12-3 or TRBV12-4 and TRBJ1-1, with 8 bases identical to TRBD1. V was clipped by 6 bases and J by 7 bases; unmatched bases: 7. The CDR3 is 13 residues long. The CDR3 reads CASRIGQGGEAFF. The CDR3 DNA is TGTGCCAGCAGAATCGGACAGGGTGGTGAAGCTTTCTTT.

This chain links TRBV5-5 with TRBJ1-5; no firm D call. The CDR3 spans 14 residues. Germline V gene data show CDR1 as SGHKS and CDR2 as YYEKEE (reference sequence). The ends were cut back, 4 bases at V and 4 bases at J, with 12 bases in the middle. CDR3 loop: CASSPRPKNQPQHF. CDR3 coding DNA: TGTGCCAGCAGCCCACGACCCAAGAATCAGCCCCAGCATTTT.

Only a few counts were recorded for this clonotype. The chain employs TRBV7-2 and TRBJ2-1, with TRBD2 matching over 7 bases. J gave up 10 bases and V 1 base, and 4 bases lay outside the gene matches. There are 13 residues in the CDR3. CDR1 SGHTA and CDR2 FQGNSA come from the germline V gene. CDR3 DNA sequence: TGTGCCAGCAGCTTAGTCATACTAGCGGAGCAGTTCTTC. Translated, it gives CASSLVILAEQFF.

The chain links TRBV20-1 to TRBJ2-7, with D perhaps matching TRBD2 (6 bases). CDR3 length equals 13 residues. The germline gives CDR1 DFQATT, CDR2 SNEGSKA (reference sequence). V was trimmed by 5 bases and J by 1 base, leaving 12 bases between them. This CDR3 is CSALASVSYEQYF. CDR3 DNA sequence: TGCAGTGCTCTGGCTAGCGTATCCTACGAGCAGTACTTC.

This clonotype was detected a few times. V gene TRBV29-1 combines with J gene TRBJ2-1; no firm D call. V was clipped by 4 bases and J by 3 bases, with 13 bases between them. The CDR3 totals 14 residues. Germline values: CDR1 SQVTM, CDR2 ANQGSEA. The CDR3 spells CSVGTSSFYNEQFF. Written as DNA, the CDR3 is TGCAGCGTTGGTACGTCCTCCTTCTACAATGAGCAGTTCTTC.